This entry lists 21 T cell receptor beta chains sequenced from one sample in a study of control samples from healthy donors and cancer patients. Libraries were prepared by immunoSEQ multiplex PCR; TCRdb keeps only in-frame clonotypes and omits some of them. The data contain approximately 40,000 clones, roughly three quarters of them singletons. The specimen was formalin-fixed, paraffin-embedded tissue. These receptor sequences come from a male donor with melanoma.

The V and J genes are TRBV28 and TRBJ1-5; TRBD1 matches at 7 bases. Germline trimming cut 8 bases from V and 5 bases from J; bases unmatched to any gene: 6. The CDR3 totals 13 residues. Germline CDR1 is MDHEN and CDR2 is SYDVKM. This CDR3 is CASLTGDYQPQHF. The CDR3 DNA is TGTGCCAGCTTAACAGGGGATTATCAGCCCCAGCATTTT.

The rearrangement joins TRBV6-1 to TRBJ1-2; D is unresolved. CDR3 size: 13 residues. Germline CDR1 and CDR2: MNHNS and SASEGT. The V and J ends lost 1 base and 3 bases respectively, with 6 bases between them. CDR3 region: CASSEVRDYGYTF. The CDR3 region has the DNA TGTGCCAGCAGTGAAGTAAGAGACTATGGCTACACCTTC.

Of note for this clone: At one end the junction does not follow the germline gene, possibly because of a read error. This chain joins TRBV7-9 and TRBJ2-7; 12 bases map to TRBD1. The germline gives CDR1 SEHNR, CDR2 FQNEAQ (reference sequence). The CDR3 runs 16 residues. The CDR3 DNA sequence: TGTGCCAGCAGCTTTTTCGGGACAGGGGGCGCGGTTGAGCAGTATTTC. It translates to CASSFFGTGGAVEQYF.

The chain carries TRBV6-4 and TRBJ1-1; D unresolved. Germline V lookup: CDR1 MRHNA, CDR2 SNTAGT. This CDR3 is built from 14 residues. V lost 4 bases to trimming and J lost 4 bases, with 13 bases between them. CDR3 nucleotides: TGTGCCAGCAGTGCCGGGCATGCAAGCACTGAAGCTTTCTTT. This translates into CASSAGHASTEAFF.

A few counts support this clone. V is TRBV6-5 and J is TRBJ2-2, with D maybe TRBD2 (6 bases). The CDR3 sequence is 14 residues long. Germline V gene data show CDR1 as MNHEY and CDR2 as SVGAGI. V was clipped by 7 bases and J by 0 bases, with 9 bases between them. CDR3 in amino acids: CASIRLANTGELFF. CDR3 DNA sequence: TGTGCCAGCATACGACTAGCGAACACCGGGGAGCTGTTTTTT.

This clone has a handful of counts. The chain recombines TRBV5-1 with TRBJ2-5; 8 nucleotides line up with TRBD1. The germline V gene encodes CDR1 SGHRS and CDR2 YFSETQ. The trim removed 6 bases at V and 4 bases at J, leaving 11 bases unmatched. The CDR3 has 15 amino acids. The CDR3 loop is CASTPSQGARETQYF. In DNA form, the CDR3 reads TGCGCCAGCACCCCGTCCCAGGGGGCTCGAGAGACCCAGTACTTC. The full variable domain, rest sourced from reference TRBV5-1 and TRBJ2-5, is KAGVTQTPRYLIKTRGQQVTLSCSPISGHRSVSWYQQTPGQGLQFLFEYFSETQRNKGNFPGRFSGRQFSNSRSEMNVSTLELGDSALYLCASTPSQGARETQYFGPGTRLLVL.

The V gene is TRBV19, the J gene TRBJ1-3, with D possibly matching TRBD1 (6 bases). Germline V CDR1 and CDR2: LNHDA, SQIVND (reference sequence). The CDR3 is made up of 13 amino acids. V was trimmed by 11 bases and J by 0 bases, leaving 11 bases between them. CDR3: CASGTSSGNTIYF. The CDR3 DNA is TGTGCCTCCGGGACAAGCTCTGGAAACACCATATATTTT.

The chain links TRBV21-1 to TRBJ1-5; the tabulated D call, TRBD1, remains unverified against the DNA. TRBV21-1 is a pseudogene. The CDR3 runs to 13 residues. CDR3 loop: CASPGGSNQPQHF. CDR3 in DNA: TGTGCCAGCCCAGGTGGAAGCAATCAGCCCCAGCATTTT.

The V call is TRBV10-3, the J call TRBJ2-3, with 13 positions matching TRBD2. This CDR3 region has 17 residues. The V gene end was trimmed by 3 bases and the J gene end by 4 bases; junction bases not matched to a gene: 7. The germline CDR1 and CDR2 sequences are ENHRY and SYGVKD. The CDR3 region is CAISDRTSGSSADTQYF. CDR3 bases: TGTGCCATCAGTGATCGGACTAGCGGGAGTTCTGCAGATACGCAGTATTTT.

With respect to this clone: It may be a read error: a sequence one base away is much more abundant. The rearrangement links TRBV14 to TRBJ2-5, with 12 bases fitting TRBD2. The V and J ends lost 4 bases and 4 bases, in that order; junction bases with no gene match: 4. This CDR3 contains 15 residues. Germline values: CDR1 SGHDN, CDR2 FVKESK. The DNA for the CDR3 is TGTGCCAGCAGCCGAAGACTAGCGGGAGTAGAGACCCAGTACTTC. As protein: CASSRRLAGVETQYF.

CDR3 DNA: TGTGCCAGCAGCCAAGAACTGGGGGCGGGCACTGAAGCTTTCTTT. It translates to CASSQELGAGTEAFF. The chain carries TRBV4-2 and TRBJ1-1; D may be TRBD1 (6 bases). The CDR3 length is 15 residues. Trimming left V 0 bases short and J 4 bases short, with 12 bases between. Germline CDR1 LGHNA, CDR2 YNFKEQ.

This chain connects TRBV19 to TRBJ2-7, with D maybe TRBD2 (5 bases). The germline CDR1 and CDR2 sequences are LNHDA and SQIVND (reference sequence). Deletions cut 4 bases from V and 2 bases from J, with 12 bases between. This CDR3 comprises 14 residues. CDR3 sequence reads: CASSNGKYTYEQYF. The CDR3 nucleotides are TGTGCCAGTAGTAACGGGAAATACACCTACGAGCAGTACTTC. The entire variable domain, with the rest obtained from reference TRBV19 and TRBJ2-7, is as follows: DGGITQSPKYLFRKEGQNVTLSCEQNLNHDAMYWYRQDPGQGLRLIYYSQIVNDFQKGDIAEGYSVSREKKESFPLTVTSAQKNPTAFYLCASSNGKYTYEQYFGPGTRLTVT.

J is TRBJ1-2 and V is TRBV11-2; D is ambiguous. Between the trimmed V and J ends, which lost 0 bases and 0 bases, there was a span of 5 bases. From germline, CDR1 is SGHAT and CDR2 FQNNGV. This CDR3 is 14 amino acids long. Written as DNA, the CDR3 is TGTGCCAGCAGCTTAGATATGACTAACTATGGCTACACCTTC. This translates into CASSLDMTNYGYTF.

The table lists this clone with many counts. The chain couples TRBV15 to TRBJ2-1; D might be TRBD1 or TRBD2, each matching 5 bases. CDR1 LNHNV and CDR2 YYDKDF come from the germline V gene (reference sequence). The V gene lost 5 bases and the J gene lost 10 bases, with 15 bases spanning the gap. This CDR3 region has 13 residues. The CDR3 protein is CATSPRSGPEQFF. CDR3 nucleotides: TGTGCCACCAGCCCACGTTCGGGACCCGAGCAGTTCTTC.

This clone was detected only once. The rearrangement links TRBV5-6 to TRBJ2-3, with D unresolved. Per germline, CDR1 SGHDT and CDR2 YYEEEE. V was pared by 4 bases and J by 4 bases, with 10 bases between. There are 13 residues in the CDR3. The CDR3 loop reads CASSVQLADTQYF. The DNA of the CDR3 is TGTGCCAGCAGCGTCCAGCTTGCAGATACGCAGTATTTT. Based on the CDR3 plus reference TRBV5-6 and TRBJ2-3, the full variable domain is DAGVTQSPTHLIKTRGQQVTLRCSPKSGHDTVSWYQQALGQGPQFIFQYYEEEERQRGNFPDRFSGHQFPNYSSELNVNALLLGDSALYLCASSVQLADTQYFGPGTRLTVL.

The CDR3 sequence is CASSLGGTSGRGEQFF. The CDR3 coding sequence is TGTGCCAGCAGCTTAGGTGGAACTAGCGGGAGGGGTGAGCAGTTCTTC. This chain links TRBV7-2 with TRBJ2-1; 13 positions match TRBD2. The CDR3 runs to 16 residues. J gave up 9 bases and V 1 base, and 6 bases lay outside the gene matches. From germline, CDR1 is SGHTA and CDR2 FQGNSA.

The V and J genes are TRBV2 and TRBJ2-7; TRBD1 agrees at 11 bases. J was trimmed by 4 bases and V by 6 bases; bases with no gene match: 8. Germline V gene data show CDR1 as SNHLY and CDR2 as FYNNEI. The CDR3 has 15 residues. The CDR3 loop is CASRQTGTGGYEQYF. In DNA form, the CDR3 reads TGTGCCAGCAGGCAAACCGGGACAGGGGGGTACGAGCAGTACTTC.

The rearrangement uses TRBV2 and TRBJ2-2; a possible D gene is TRBD1 (5 bases). Germline CDR1 and CDR2: SNHLY and FYNNEI. The germline V and J ends were trimmed by 4 bases and 2 bases, with 14 bases remaining between them. The CDR3 has 16 amino acids. The CDR3 coding sequence is TGTGCCAGCAGTGCGAACGGACACCTCAACACCGGGGAGCTGTTTTTT. It yields the protein CASSANGHLNTGELFF.

This sequence joins TRBV21-1 and TRBJ2-6; the tabulated D call, TRBD1, remains unverified against the DNA. TRBV21-1 is designated a pseudogene. CDR3 length equals 17 residues. CDR3 coding DNA: TGTGCCAGCTACGTAGGGACAGGGGGCTCTGGGGCCAACGTCCTGACTTTC. It codes for CASYVGTGGSGANVLTF.

The V call is TRBV7-2, the J call TRBJ2-5, with D possibly being TRBD1 (7 bases). The CDR3 has 16 amino acids. V lost 5 bases, J lost 2 bases, and 18 bases lay in between. The V gene's germline CDR1 is SGHTA and CDR2 FQGNSA. CDR3 amino acids: CASSPVAGTDQETQYF. The CDR3 DNA follows: TGTGCCAGCAGCCCCGTGGCGGGGACAGATCAAGAGACCCAGTACTTC.

By sample fraction, this clone is medium-sized. The chain couples TRBV28 to TRBJ2-3; tentative D call: TRBD2 (5 bases). Trimming took 7 bases from V and 2 from J, leaving 7 bases between them. The CDR3 loop spans 12 amino acids. Germline V gene sequence: CDR1 MDHEN, CDR2 SYDVKM. CDR3 in amino acids: CASIDYTDTQYF. DNA of the CDR3: TGTGCCAGCATAGACTACACAGATACGCAGTATTTT.